This TCR beta chain was found in a study of blood T cell repertoires in COVID-19 (dated by TCRdb to about 2020). Study-wide context: The collaborator samples originated in the United States, Italy and Spain and spanned the acute and convalescent phases of COVID-19. The prospective study material was composed of cDNA or gDNA derived from T cells, B-cell-depleted T cells, or PBMCs. Deeply sampled blood TCRbeta repertoires from subjects exposed to, actively infected with, or recovered from COVID-19 were included in the dataset. The repertoires were released in a freely available public database intended as a resource for research on the immune response to SARS-CoV-2. The samples were drawn from two sources: the first 160 participants of the ongoing ImmuneRACE study, and fewer than 1,500 subjects contributed by 6 global collaborators. A de-identified subject ID, COVID-19 status, age in years and sex were almost always included in the sample metadata. Where available, HLA class I and class II types were obtained from metadata supplied by the sample provider rather than from assay-based typing. The investigation overall reported the following: The amount of clinical and demographic metadata varied by source and participant and was provided uncurated.

Including cysteine and phenylalanine, the CDR3 has 12 amino acids. Left in the record is the CDR3 DNA by itself, 36 bases read in frame from the first base. V is reduced by 3 bases and J by 12 bases, leaving a spacing of 12 bases between them. The immunoSEQ Assay, a bias-controlled multiplex PCR, was used to amplify TCRbeta CDR3 regions from genomic DNA. From the authors' description of their analysis: The number of nucleated cells in each sample was estimated from the amplification of reference gene primers within the assay. To quantify the absolute abundance of each unique TCRbeta CDR3 rearrangement, sequence reads were collapsed and filtered. For each sample, productive Simpson clonality was calculated as the square root of Simpson's diversity index across productive rearrangements. Here the immuneACCESS table is served through TCRdb, limited to in-frame sequences with V and J called. Missing clones are a known gap in these copies; in checked studies unresolved V genes cover under half, and the rest lacks a known reason. From that table come the V and J calls and clone size; the DNA was used to work out D and trimming. The sample table shows some 320,000 clones, and under 90% are seen once. The ten largest clonotypes hold 2.5% to 3.5% of the sample.

As regards this clone: The antigen this receptor binds is unknown. Within one base of it there is no much larger clone, and no base qualities were kept.

Participants in the prospective study were enrolled through a virtual design, were aged about 18 to 100 years, and lived in about 25 United States geographic areas. To assign participants to cohorts, the prospective study relied on clinical history that participants themselves reported in a screening survey and a study questionnaire. A participant counted as exposed if, within 2 weeks of entering the study, that participant had been in contact with someone who had a PCR-confirmed or clinician-diagnosed COVID-19 case. In the prospective study, whole blood, serum and a nasopharyngeal or oropharyngeal swab were collected from each participant by mobile phlebotomists. Over a roughly two-month period, participants in the prospective study had the option of providing additional blood draws and questionnaires. Before DNA extraction, blood samples from the prospective study were shipped at room temperature or frozen.

The rearrangement joined TRBV12-3 or TRBV12-4 to TRBJ1-5, with the identity of the D gene unclear. This receptor was taken from a woman between 45 and 65 years old who had been exposed to COVID-19. Sample: PBMCs or T cells enriched from blood (not recorded which). The nucleotide sequence reads TGTGCCAGCAGTTTTCCCACAGAGTACCAGCATTTT. Its product reads: CASSFPTEYQHF.